The source of this T cell receptor (beta chain) is a study of breast tumors, draining lymph nodes, adjacent tissues. Each CDR3 protein gets one entry after TCRdb re-called the multiplex PCR reads with MiXCR. The sample has approximately 210,000 distinct CDR3 sequences; 32% are singletons. Germline values: CDR1 SGHTA, CDR2 FQGNSA. The CDR3 covers 11 residues. The V gene lost 4 bases and the J gene lost 7 bases, with 7 bases spanning the gap. Breast cancer patients provided tissue from their axillary draining lymph nodes. The sample holds a few counts of this clonotype. Its target is not known. Findings of the study overall: Tumor T cell lymph node origin was a supported hypothesis, not proven. Tumors had less TCR diversity than lymph nodes, more than nontumor tissue.

This chain connects TRBV7-2 to TRBJ2-5; TRBD2 is a possible D gene (6 bases). The clonotype was recovered from a female donor with breast cancer. Some clones in this sample may be carry-over from other donors' samples. Sequenced: axillary lymph node tissue. This chain's CDR3 is CASSSRGTQYF. CDR3 DNA: TGTGCCAGCAGCTCGCGGGGGACCCAGTACTTC.